These T cell receptor beta chains were read from a single sample in a study of blood T cell repertoires in COVID-19. Here immunoSEQ multiplex PCR was the method, and the copy in TCRdb shows in-frame clones only, minus some. The sample contains approximately 220,000 clones, 80% to 85% of which appear only once. Sequences were obtained from peripheral blood. The source is a woman in her twenties or thirties who had recovered from COVID-19. CDR3s include the opening cysteine and the closing phenylalanine or tryptophan. The D gene is left open where the match is weak. Only some rows state a clone size, as once, few, many or a class for expanded clones.

.,TRBV28,TRBD1,TRBJ2-7,CASSSGQGSSYEQYF,TGTGCCAGCAGTTCTGGACAGGGAAGCTCCTACGAGCAGTACTTC
once,TRBV6-5,.,TRBJ1-1,CASSYHRTGRNTEAFF,TGTGCCAGCAGTTACCACCGAACAGGGAGGAACACTGAAGCTTTCTTT
.,TRBV11-2,.,TRBJ1-5,CASSSGGGMNQPQHF,TGTGCCAGCAGCTCGGGAGGGGGGATGAATCAGCCCCAGCATTTT
few,TRBV28,TRBD2,TRBJ2-7,CASSPGLVRYEQYF,TGTGCCAGCAGTCCGGGACTAGTTAGATACGAGCAGTACTTC
.,TRBV5-1,TRBD1,TRBJ1-6,CASSSRQGAPELGSPLHF,TGCGCCAGCAGCTCACGACAGGGGGCGCCTGAACTAGGTTCACCCCTCCACTTT
few,TRBV11-3,.,TRBJ2-7,CASSRGENYEQYF,TGTGCCAGCTCCAGGGGGGAGAACTACGAGCAGTACTTC
once,TRBV19,TRBD1,TRBJ1-5,CATRGQGANQPQHF,TGTGCCACCCGGGGACAGGGGGCCAATCAGCCCCAGCATTTT
.,TRBV7-9,.,TRBJ1-5,CASSSRDYQPQHF,TGTGCCAGCAGTTCCCGGGATTATCAGCCCCAGCATTTT
.,TRBV29-1,TRBD1,TRBJ2-7,CSVVWQGAAGEQYF,TGCAGCGTTGTCTGGCAGGGGGCAGCGGGCGAGCAGTACTTC
few,TRBV7-9,TRBD1,TRBJ1-4,CASSLPIGQGEEKLFF,TGTGCCAGCAGCTTACCCATTGGACAGGGGGAAGAAAAACTGTTTTTT
few,TRBV2,.,TRBJ2-7,CASTTRGNEQYF,TGTGCCAGCACCACCAGGGGAAACGAGCAGTACTTC
.,TRBV19,.,TRBJ1-6,CASSSRDGSNSPLHF,TGTGCCAGTAGCTCCCGGGACGGGAGTAATTCACCCCTCCACTTT
.,TRBV3-1/TRBV3-2,TRBD2,TRBJ2-5,CASGRLAAQETQYF,TGTGCCAGCGGTAGACTAGCAGCTCAAGAGACCCAGTACTTC
.,TRBV28,TRBD1,TRBJ2-1,CASGEGDRNNEQFF,TGTGCCAGCGGAGAGGGGGACAGAAACAATGAGCAGTTCTTC
few,TRBV5-1,.,TRBJ2-1,CARSSTANEQFF,TGCGCCAGATCCTCGACTGCGAATGAGCAGTTCTTC
.,TRBV7-3,.,TRBJ1-1,CASSSSGVREAFF,TGTGCCAGCAGCTCCTCAGGGGTCCGTGAAGCTTTCTTT